The 5 T cell receptor beta chains given below trace back to one sample, sequenced in a study of T cells after yellow fever vaccination (dated by TCRdb to the late 2010s). The treatment or condition label, as the study defines it: live attenuated yellow fever vaccine strain. The library was prepared using 5' RACE. The instrument given in TCRdb is Illumina NovaSeq 6000. The public reads were quality trimmed at Q25 with fastp and then assembled into clones with MiXCR by TCRdb, keeping productive beta chains. Under each unique CDR3 protein, matching rows form one entry showing the most common genes and DNA. The table for this sample lists a few hundred thousand distinct CDR3 sequences; around 20% of them were counted only once. 18% of the sample rests with the top ten. The sample here was PBMCs, taken before the yellow fever booster vaccination. The receptors here all came from a man younger than 35 who received the YFV17D yellow fever vaccine.

The chain joins TRBV27 to TRBJ1-2; D is uncertain. Trimming took off 7 bases at V and 3 bases at J, with 18 bases between the two ends. CDR1 MNHEY and CDR2 SMNVEV come from the germline V gene (reference sequence). The CDR3 is 15 amino acids. The CDR3 nucleotides are TGTGCCAGCATTGCAAGGGCAGAATATGACTATGGCTACACCTTC. It codes for CASIARAEYDYGYTF.

This chain uses TRBV7-3 with TRBJ2-4; 9 nucleotides line up with TRBD1. V was pared by 8 bases and J by 9 bases, with 8 bases of the junction left unmatched. Germline loops: CDR1 SGHTA, CDR2 FQGTGA. CDR3 length equals 13 residues. This CDR3 reads CASSGDRDPIQYF. CDR3 nucleotide sequence: TGTGCCAGCTCCGGGGACAGGGATCCCATTCAGTACTTC. The full variable domain, its missing parts supplied by reference TRBV7-3 and TRBJ2-4, is GAGVSQTPSNKVTEKGKYVELRCDPISGHTALYWYRQSLGQGPEFLIYFQGTGAADDSGLPNDRFFAVRPEGSVSTLKIQRTERGDSAVYLCASSGDRDPIQYFGAGTRLSVL.

This clonotype has at least ten counts. This chain uses TRBV18 with TRBJ1-1; 10 positions match TRBD1. CDR3 length: 15 residues. Germline CDR1 and CDR2: KGHSH and LQKENI. V gave up 4 bases and J gave up 5 bases; unmatched junction bases: 7. As DNA, the CDR3 is TGTGCCAGCTCACGCTCCGGGACAGGGGAGACTGAAGCTTTCTTT. Encoded protein: CASSRSGTGETEAFF. The variable domain in full, with the rest retrieved from reference TRBV18 and TRBJ1-1, is NAGVMQNPRHLVRRRGQEARLRCSPMKGHSHVYWYRQLPEEGLKFMVYLQKENIIDESGMPKERFSAEFPKEGPSILRIQQVVRGDSAAYFCASSRSGTGETEAFFGQGTRLTVV.

This clonotype was recorded a few times. As DNA, the CDR3 is TGTGCCAGCAGCGTAGGACATTTGAACACTGAAGCTTTCTTT. Translating gives CASSVGHLNTEAFF. The chain links TRBV9 to TRBJ1-1; D not resolved. The CDR3 loop spans 14 amino acids. CDR1 is SGDLS and CDR2 is YYNGEE in the germline V gene. V was pared by 0 bases and J by 0 bases, with 6 bases between.

The gene calls are TRBV12-3 or TRBV12-4 and TRBJ1-5, with a weak D call TRBD1 (6 bases). CDR3 length equals 14 residues. The V end lost 5 bases, the J end lost 4 bases, and 12 bases lay between the germline ends. The CDR3 DNA reads as TGTGCCAGCAGTCCCCTTGACAGGAATCAGCCCCAGCATTTT. Its translation: CASSPLDRNQPQHF.